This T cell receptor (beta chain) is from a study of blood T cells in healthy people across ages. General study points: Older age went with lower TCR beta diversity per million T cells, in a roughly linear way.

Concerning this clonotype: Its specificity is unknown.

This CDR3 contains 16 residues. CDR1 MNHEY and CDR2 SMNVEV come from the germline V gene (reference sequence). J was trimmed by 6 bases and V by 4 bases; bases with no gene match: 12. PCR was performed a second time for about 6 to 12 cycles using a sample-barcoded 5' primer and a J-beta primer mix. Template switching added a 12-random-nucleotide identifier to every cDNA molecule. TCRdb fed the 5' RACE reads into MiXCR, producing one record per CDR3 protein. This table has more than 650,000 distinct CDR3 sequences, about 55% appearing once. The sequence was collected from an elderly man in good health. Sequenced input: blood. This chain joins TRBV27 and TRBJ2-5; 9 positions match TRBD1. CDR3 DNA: TGTGCCAGCAGTTCCGTCCCGGGACAGGGTTGGAAGACCCAGTACTTC. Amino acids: CASSSVPGQGWKTQYF.